This TCR beta chain emerged from a study of CD8 T cells in ankylosing spondylitis. General study points: A TCR beta motif made of several highly homologous variants seemed typical of ankylosing spondylitis blood. Clones linked to disease were reported to show significant enrichment in matched ankylosing spondylitis synovial fluid.

To note about this clonotype: Its antigen remains unidentified.

The V and J ends lost 4 bases and 2 bases respectively, with 6 bases between them. The length of the CDR3 is 12 residues. In germline, CDR1 is GTSNPN, CDR2 SVGIG (reference sequence). Making the TCR beta libraries involved quantitative 5'-RACE with molecular barcodes. TCRdb reprocessed the 5' RACE reads with MiXCR, giving one entry per CDR3 protein. In the table there are roughly 670,000 distinct CDR3 sequences, under 20% of which are singletons. This TCR was recovered from a male donor with ankylosing spondylitis. Sequenced: blood, either unsorted or a sorted T cell fraction (not recorded which). The chain recombines TRBV30 with TRBJ2-1; D uncertain. The CDR3 loop reads CAWTRPYNEQFF. CDR3 sequence (DNA): TGTGCCTGGACTAGACCCTACAATGAGCAGTTCTTC.